A single sample gave rise to the 13 T cell receptor beta chains below, sequenced in a study of HIV-infected children after antiretroviral therapy interruption. The treatment here: PENTA 11 planned treatment interruption arm or continuous ART arm. The TCR library was built from RNA with a 3' RACE protocol and unique molecular identifiers. One entry per CDR3 protein results from TCRdb running MiXCR on the 3' RACE reads. The sample shows about 15,000 distinct CDR3 sequences, less than 3.5% of them seen only once. The sample was CD45RO+ CD8+ T cells from PBMCs, pooled from several time points, taken from a donor given antiretroviral therapy, either interrupted or continuous. The subset was: memory CD8+ CD45RO+ CD45RA- T cells. The receptors originated from a pool of human donors with HIV.

In this sample, this clonotype turned up many times. The chain is built from TRBV29-1 and TRBJ2-1, with 7 positions matching TRBD1. Germline CDR1 is SQVTM and CDR2 is ANQGSEA. The CDR3 totals 13 residues. J was trimmed by 14 bases and V by 6 bases; bases with no gene match: 16. The CDR3 nucleotides are TGCAGCGTCCCCCTGGGGGACAGTGGTCGGGAGTTCTTC. Amino acids: CSVPLGDSGREFF.

Sample share makes this clonotype medium-sized. The gene calls are TRBV4-1 and TRBJ2-7; D unresolved. V was trimmed by 4 bases and J by 6 bases, leaving 16 bases between them. The germline CDR1 and CDR2 sequences are MGHRA and YSYEKL. The CDR3 totals 14 residues. Written as DNA, the CDR3 is TGCGCCAGCAGCCCCTCCTCGCAGACTGCCGAGCAGTACTTC. Its translation: CASSPSSQTAEQYF.

As DNA, the CDR3 is TGTGCCAGCAGCTTATTGTCAGATACGCAGTATTTT. It translates to CASSLLSDTQYF. The rearrangement uses TRBV6-9 and TRBJ2-3; the D is unclear. Germline V gives CDR1 MNHGY, CDR2 SVAAGI. V was trimmed by 6 bases and J by 4 bases, leaving 8 bases between them. The CDR3 extends over 12 amino acids.

This clonotype appeared many times. This chain joins TRBV7-8 and TRBJ2-5; 7 nucleotides match TRBD1. The CDR3 spans 14 residues. The V gene end was trimmed by 3 bases and the J gene end by 0 bases; junction bases not matched to a gene: 1. Germline values: CDR1 SGHVS, CDR2 FQNEAQ. The CDR3 reads CASSFRGNQETQYF. The CDR3 coding sequence is TGTGCCAGCAGCTTCAGGGGGAACCAAGAGACCCAGTACTTC.

This clonotype has a count of ten or more. The V call is TRBV4-1, the J call TRBJ2-1, with a possible D match to TRBD2 (6 bases). Germline V gene data show CDR1 as MGHRA and CDR2 as YSYEKL. The V end was cut by 2 bases, the J end by 5 bases, with 13 bases between. The CDR3 has 15 amino acids. For the CDR3, the DNA is TGCGCCAGCAGCCAAATTGGGGGGACCCACAATGAGCAGTTCTTC. As protein: CASSQIGGTHNEQFF.

This clonotype was recorded many times. J is TRBJ1-3 and V is TRBV4-2; D uncertain. V gave up 3 bases and J gave up 0 bases, with 9 bases separating them. Germline V gene sequence: CDR1 LGHNA, CDR2 YNFKEQ. The CDR3 consists of 15 residues. The CDR3 coding sequence is TGTGCCAGCAGCCATGACGGAAACTCTGGAAACACCATATATTTT. Residues: CASSHDGNSGNTIYF.

This clonotype was observed many times. The chain is built from TRBV12-3 or TRBV12-4 and TRBJ2-7; D might be TRBD1 or TRBD2, each matching 5 bases. V lost 2 bases and J 4 bases, leaving 15 bases between the germline ends. This CDR3 has 15 amino acids. CDR3: CASSLTGDLSYEQYF. In nucleotides, the CDR3 is TGTGCCAGCAGTTTAACCGGGGACCTCTCTTACGAGCAGTACTTC.

This clonotype showed up many times. The chain carries TRBV6-2 or TRBV6-3 and TRBJ2-7, with D uncertain. The CDR3 extends over 18 amino acids. The germline V and J ends were trimmed by 0 bases and 1 base, with 19 bases remaining between them. Germline V gene lookup returns CDR1 MNHEY and CDR2 SVGEGT. CDR3 sequence reads: CASSYSVFGATRSYEQYF. For the CDR3, the DNA is TGTGCCAGCAGTTACTCTGTTTTTGGAGCGACACGATCCTACGAGCAGTACTTC.

This clonotype was recorded many times. This chain uses TRBV2 with TRBJ2-5; possibly TRBD1 for D (6 bases). The ends were cut back, 2 bases at V and 3 bases at J, with 10 bases in the middle. Germline lookup yields CDR1 SNHLY and CDR2 FYNNEI. This CDR3 region has 14 residues. Written as DNA, the CDR3 is TGTGCCAGCAGTGAACATCCAGGGGAAGAGACCCAGTACTTC. Translation: CASSEHPGEETQYF. Complete variable domain (other parts from reference TRBV2 and TRBJ2-5): EPEVTQTPSHQVTQMGQEVILRCVPISNHLYFYWYRQILGQKVEFLVSFYNNEISEKSEIFDDQFSVERPDGSNFTLKIRSTKLEDSAMYFCASSEHPGEETQYFGPGTRLLVL.

This clonotype has ten or more counts. J is TRBJ2-3 and V is TRBV27; 8 nucleotides line up with TRBD2. The CDR3 is made up of 15 amino acids. With V trimmed by 2 bases and J by 5 bases, 6 bases remained unmatched. Germline CDR1 MNHEY, CDR2 SMNVEV (reference sequence). The CDR3 nucleotides are TGTGCCAGCAGTTTACGTAGCGGGGTTGGAGATACGCAGTATTTT. Its translation: CASSLRSGVGDTQYF.

This clonotype was recorded many times. This sequence joins TRBV21-1 and TRBJ2-3; TRBD1 is taken as the D call from the table, unchecked against the DNA. TRBV21-1 counts as a pseudogene. The CDR3 extends over 16 amino acids. Here the CDR3 reads CASSKGGTGGPDTQYF. The CDR3 DNA reads TGTGCCAGCAGCAAAGGGGGGACGGGGGGGCCAGATACGCAGTATTTT.

In this sample, this clonotype turned up many times. The chain uses TRBV6-1 and TRBJ1-4; 7 positions match TRBD1. Germline CDR1 and CDR2: MNHNS and SASEGT. The CDR3 length is 14 residues. The junction had 2 bases not matched to a gene; V was cut back by 4 bases and J by 3 bases. As DNA, the CDR3 is TGTGCCAGCAGTGGGGACAGCCCTAATGAAAAACTGTTTTTT. The encoded protein is CASSGDSPNEKLFF.

This clonotype was recorded many times. The CDR3 bases are TGTGCCAGTAGCCTCCTTAGGGGGGATGAGCAGTTCTTC. Translation gives CASSLLRGDEQFF. The rearrangement joins TRBV19 to TRBJ2-1, with D possibly called TRBD1 or TRBD2 (6 bases each). The V gene's germline CDR1 is LNHDA and CDR2 SQIVND (reference sequence). V shed 6 bases and J shed 8 bases, with 14 bases lying between them. This CDR3 is built from 13 residues. The full variable domain, completed using reference TRBV19 and TRBJ2-1, is DGGITQSPKYLFRKEGQNVTLSCEQNLNHDAMYWYRQDPGQGLRLIYYSQIVNDFQKGDIAEGYSVSREKKESFPLTVTSAQKNPTAFYLCASSLLRGDEQFFGPGTRLTVL.